This T cell receptor beta chain was identified in a study of T-cell memory formation after mild COVID-19. Study background: TCR clusters mostly belonged to single donors.

A few counts support this clonotype. The target antigen is unknown. CDR1 is WSHSY, CDR2 SAAADI, per germline. V was trimmed by 4 bases and J by 1 base, leaving 7 bases between them. The CDR3 contains 13 residues. cDNA libraries for TCR alpha and TCR beta, carrying sample barcodes and UMIs, came from 5'RACE with constant-segment primers. TCRdb reanalysed the 5' RACE reads using MiXCR and keeps one entry per CDR3 protein. This repertoire shows 35,000 to 50,000 distinct CDR3 sequences, 8% to 10% found once; its top ten account for about 10%. Study-level results: Pre-infection memory held some responding clones, suggesting pre-existing cross-reactive T cells responded.

This sequence originates from an adult woman who had mild COVID-19 (a few samples of this study predate the infection). Cell type and time point are not known. Sequenced input: PBMCs or a T cell subset sorted from them (not recorded which). The genes are TRBV10-2 and TRBJ1-1; a weak D match, TRBD1 (5 bases). Here the CDR3 reads CASSGQKNTEAFF. CDR3 DNA: TGCGCCAGCAGTGGACAGAAGAACACTGAAGCTTTCTTT.